This is a list of T cell receptor beta chains from one sample in a study of vaccination and CD4 T cells after COVID-19. No antigens are known for them. TCRdb re-called the PCR reads through MiXCR, storing one row per CDR3 protein. The repertoire includes over 15,000 distinct CDR3 sequences, roughly 43% of them detected once, and around 6.6% sits in the top ten. The sequencing used CD4+ T cells from blood, cultured in vitro, collected before SARS-CoV-2 vaccination. The receptor source for this set is a human donor who had recovered from COVID-19. CDR3s include the opening cysteine and the closing phenylalanine or tryptophan. A D gene is named only where the DNA matches it firmly. Rows may omit the clone size; those that give it use once, few, many or a size class.

D,V,J,size,CDR3,DNA
TRBD2,TRBV6-2/TRBV6-3,TRBJ2-1,once,CASTASGRDANEQFF,TGTGCCAGCACCGCCAGCGGGAGAGACGCAAATGAGCAGTTCTTC
TRBD1,TRBV19,TRBJ2-3,few,CASSIGGTGDTQYF,TGTGCCAGTAGTATAGGCGGGACAGGCGATACGCAGTATTTT
TRBD1,TRBV11-1,TRBJ1-4,.,CASSNGGRGQGSEKLFF,TGTGCCAGCAGCAACGGGGGCAGAGGACAGGGGTCTGAAAAACTGTTTTTT
.,TRBV24-1,TRBJ2-5,few,CATSVGGDHPGTQYF,TGTGCCACCAGTGTAGGCGGGGATCACCCCGGGACCCAGTACTTC
TRBD1,TRBV12-3/TRBV12-4,TRBJ1-1,.,CASSPGGEAFF,TGTGCCAGCAGTCCAGGGGGAGAAGCTTTCTTT
TRBD1,TRBV12-3/TRBV12-4,TRBJ1-1,.,CASRPSGQGAVRGTEAFF,TGTGCCAGCAGACCAAGCGGACAGGGGGCCGTTCGGGGCACTGAAGCTTTCTTT
TRBD2,TRBV12-3/TRBV12-4,TRBJ2-5,.,CASSFGGGLGQRETQYF,TGTGCCAGCAGTTTCGGGGGGGGGCTCGGACAGCGAGAGACCCAGTACTTC
.,TRBV9,TRBJ1-2,few,CASSVAVGGDGYTF,TGTGCCAGCAGCGTAGCGGTTGGGGGGGATGGCTACACCTTC
TRBD1,TRBV2,TRBJ2-7,.,CASSLFGQGRGEQYF,TGTGCCAGCAGCCTATTCGGACAGGGCCGGGGCGAGCAGTACTTC
TRBD1,TRBV10-3,TRBJ2-6,.,CAISDPRDRERAGANVLTF,TGTGCCATCAGTGACCCTCGGGACAGGGAGAGGGCTGGGGCCAACGTCCTGACTTTC
.,TRBV19,TRBJ2-2,.,CASSIDQSRVSAGELFF,TGTGCCAGTAGTATAGATCAGTCGAGGGTCTCGGCCGGGGAGCTGTTTTTT